The sequence of this TCR beta chain was determined in a study of cytomegalovirus exposure and HLA in healthy donors. This clone was counted between two and nine times. Germline loops: CDR1 SGHNT, CDR2 YYREEE (reference sequence). Trimming cost V 3 bases and J 7 bases, with 11 bases left between them. The CDR3 length is 12 residues. Primers for the PCR totalled 60 Vbeta and 13 Jbeta. Only in-frame clones appear in the TCRdb table, and some are missing; sequencing was by immunoSEQ multiplex PCR. The sample lists about 160,000 clones, under 80% occurring once. V usage is TRBV5-4 and J usage is TRBJ2-7, with a tentative D call TRBD1 (6 bases). The sample taken for sequencing was PBMCs. The source of this sequence is a man between 35 and 55 years old in good health and CMV-seronegative. The CDR3 coding sequence is TGTGCCAGCAGCTATACAGGGATTGAGCAGTACTTC. It specifies CASSYTGIEQYF. The entire variable domain, with the rest obtained from reference TRBV5-4 and TRBJ2-7, is as follows: ETGVTQSPTHLIKTRGQQVTLRCSSQSGHNTVSWYQQALGQGPQFIFQYYREEENGRGNFPPRFSGLQFPNYSSELNVNALELDDSALYLCASSYTGIEQYFGPGTRLTVT.